This T cell receptor (beta chain) was observed in a study of beta chain features in type 1 diabetes. All of the isolated RNA was reverse transcribed, so expressed TCRB transcripts were sequenced. Libraries were prepared by immunoSEQ multiplex PCR; TCRdb keeps only in-frame clonotypes and omits some of them. The table records 160,000 or so clones, approximately 8.7% of them present only once. Sorting produced populations that all topped 98% purity. The ends were cut back, 6 bases at V and 0 bases at J, with 12 bases in the middle. Per germline, CDR1 LNHNV and CDR2 YYDKDF (reference sequence). This CDR3 comprises 14 residues. This clone was picked up a small number of times. Its cognate antigen is unknown. Notes on the study in general: TCRB CDR3 length was moderately but significantly reduced in all four CD4+ subsets of Type 1 diabetes patients.

The sequencing sample was made of central memory CD4+ T cells from blood. The chain is built from TRBV15 and TRBJ2-7, with D possibly TRBD2 on 6 matching bases. The sequence came from a woman in her 30s with type 1 diabetes. CDR3 nucleotide sequence: TGTGCCACCAGGACGGACTATAACTCCTACGAGCAGTACTTC. The encoded protein is CATRTDYNSYEQYF.